Listed here are 10 T cell receptor beta chains from one sample, sequenced in a study of regulatory T cells in long-lasting Graves disease. As to time point: newly diagnosed GD, antithyroid drugs for less than 3 months. PBMC-derived RNA was used for the TCR library. With iRepertoire HTBI primers and Arm-PCR of CDR3 regions, TCR beta libraries were built. TCRdb reprocessed the multiplex PCR reads via MiXCR and lists one record per CDR3 protein. Among a few hundred thousand distinct CDR3 sequences listed, 13% were seen once. This sample also belongs to another study, concerning T cells in Graves' hyperthyroidism and ophthalmopathy.

This specimen was peripheral blood mononuclear cells (PBMCs), taken at new diagnosis, from a patient treated with antithyroid drugs. These receptors were collected from a man aged 25 to 40 with Graves disease.

This clonotype was seen repeatedly, ten times or more. The chain employs TRBV10-3 and TRBJ2-1, with D perhaps assigned TRBD1 or TRBD2 (5 bases each). V gave up 3 bases and J gave up 10 bases, with 25 bases separating them. Germline V gene sequence: CDR1 ENHRY, CDR2 SYGVKD. The CDR3 loop spans 17 amino acids. The CDR3 coding sequence is TGTGCCATCAGTGACACCACTGGGGACCCCTCGCGCAGGGAGCAGTTCTTC. Residues: CAISDTTGDPSRREQFF.

This clonotype was observed at least ten times. This chain links TRBV2 with TRBJ1-1; unclear D gene. Germline CDR1 is SNHLY and CDR2 is FYNNEI. V lost 6 bases and J 1 base, leaving 9 bases between the germline ends. This CDR3 has 13 residues. CDR3 coding DNA: TGTGCCAGCAGCTTCGGTCCGAACACTGAAGCTTTCTTT. Its translation is CASSFGPNTEAFF.

Only a few counts were recorded for this clonotype. The chain employs TRBV27 and TRBJ2-7; perhaps TRBD2 as D (7 bases). The germline CDR1 and CDR2 sequences are MNHEY and SMNVEV (reference sequence). This CDR3 is built from 14 residues. V shed 2 bases and J shed 6 bases, with 14 bases lying between them. CDR3 sequence (DNA): TGTGCCAGCAGTTTAGGGGACGGGGGGCTCGAGCAGTACTTC. The encoded protein is CASSLGDGGLEQYF.

This clonotype was seen repeatedly, ten times or more. This rearrangement joins TRBV6-5 to TRBJ1-5; TRBD1 might be the D (5 bases). This CDR3 is built from 18 residues. Germline values: CDR1 MNHEY, CDR2 SVGAGI. Between the trimmed V and J ends, which lost 0 bases and 4 bases, there was a span of 19 bases. CDR3 sequence reads: CASSYSLVGGMSNQPQHF. CDR3 DNA sequence: TGTGCCAGCAGTTACTCTTTGGTTGGGGGGATGAGTAATCAGCCCCAGCATTTT.

There are a few counts of this clonotype. The V and J genes are TRBV19 and TRBJ2-5, with TRBD1 as a possible D gene (5 bases). V lost 4 bases and J 5 bases, leaving 14 bases between the germline ends. Germline CDR1 is LNHDA and CDR2 is SQIVND (reference sequence). This CDR3 is built from 14 residues. CDR3 nucleotide sequence: TGTGCCAGTAGTACTTTTTCGAAGGGGGAGACCCAGTACTTC. Translated, it gives CASSTFSKGETQYF. The whole variable domain, filled in from reference TRBV19 and TRBJ2-5, reads DGGITQSPKYLFRKEGQNVTLSCEQNLNHDAMYWYRQDPGQGLRLIYYSQIVNDFQKGDIAEGYSVSREKKESFPLTVTSAQKNPTAFYLCASSTFSKGETQYFGPGTRLLVL.

The table lists this clonotype with many counts. This rearrangement joins TRBV25-1 to TRBJ1-5; weak D call: TRBD1 (5 bases). V was clipped by 3 bases and J by 3 bases, with 9 bases between them. The CDR3 is 14 residues long. In germline, CDR1 is MGHDK, CDR2 SYGVNS. CDR3 protein: CASSDRRDNQPQHF. Here the CDR3 DNA reads TGTGCCAGCAGTGACCGCAGGGACAATCAGCCCCAGCATTTT.

The rearrangement joins TRBV20-1 to TRBJ1-4, with a weak D call TRBD1 (5 bases). The CDR3 consists of 17 residues. V was clipped by 6 bases and J by 0 bases, with 20 bases between them. From germline, CDR1 is DFQATT and CDR2 SNEGSKA (reference sequence). CDR3 coding DNA: TGCAGTGCAAGGGGATATGGGGGGTTAACAACTAATGAAAAACTGTTTTTT. Amino acid sequence: CSARGYGGLTTNEKLFF.

In its sample, this clonotype was seen many times. The chain links TRBV6-5 to TRBJ1-1; TRBD1 matches 9 bases. V lost 3 bases to trimming and J lost 11 bases; unmatched junction nucleotides: 7. The CDR3 loop spans 13 amino acids. The germline V gene encodes CDR1 MNHEY and CDR2 SVGAGI. The CDR3 is CASSYSTGGVAFF. The CDR3 DNA follows: TGTGCCAGCAGTTATAGTACAGGGGGCGTGGCTTTCTTT.

Only a few counts were recorded for this clonotype. The rearrangement uses TRBV24-1 and TRBJ2-1; TRBD2 matches at 7 bases. V gave up 3 bases and J gave up 1 base; unmatched junction bases: 11. Germline V gene lookup returns CDR1 KGHDR and CDR2 SFDVKD. The CDR3 consists of 18 residues. The DNA of the CDR3 is TGTGCCACCAGTGATGCTCTTATAGGACTAGGGTCCTACAATGAGCAGTTCTTC. Amino acids: CATSDALIGLGSYNEQFF.

V is TRBV3-1 and J is TRBJ2-1; 7 bases align to TRBD2. The CDR3 is 15 amino acids. With 5 bases clipped from V and 4 bases from J, the junction kept 8 bases outside the gene matches. CDR1 is LGHDT and CDR2 is YNNKEL in the germline V gene (reference sequence). The CDR3 region is CASSIRTSLYNEQFF. CDR3 nucleotides: TGTGCCAGCAGCATCCGGACTAGTCTATACAATGAGCAGTTCTTC.